The 16 T cell receptor beta chains below were found in one sample sequenced in a study. TCRdb reprocessed the 5' RACE reads with MiXCR, giving one entry per CDR3 protein. The sample includes under 65,000 distinct CDR3 sequences, about 28% of them seen just once. What was sequenced was tumor-infiltrating memory CD4+ T cells sorted from the breast tumor. Subset given: memory CD4+ T cells, CD4+CD45RO+CD25-. These receptors were collected from a female donor with breast cancer.

V usage is TRBV5-1 and J usage is TRBJ2-3; perhaps TRBD1 as D (6 bases). Germline assignment: CDR1 SGHRS and CDR2 YFSETQ. V was clipped by 4 bases and J by 4 bases, with 13 bases between them. There are 14 residues in the CDR3. Here the CDR3 reads CASSTTGMADTQYF. In DNA, the CDR3 is TGCGCCAGCAGCACCACAGGGATGGCAGATACGCAGTATTTT.

The chain couples TRBV20-1 to TRBJ2-1; D could derive from TRBD1 or TRBD2 (6 bases each). The CDR3 is 14 residues long. Looked up from germline, CDR1 is DFQATT and CDR2 is SNEGSKA (reference sequence). The V end lost 0 bases, the J end lost 9 bases, and 15 bases lay between the germline ends. CDR3 sequence: CSARDWGAPSEQFF. In DNA, the CDR3 is TGCAGTGCTAGAGATTGGGGGGCGCCCAGTGAGCAGTTCTTC.

DNA for the CDR3: TGTGCCAGCAGCCCGGACAGTAATGGCTACACCTTC. Translated: CASSPDSNGYTF. This chain links TRBV11-2 with TRBJ1-2; D is perhaps TRBD1 (6 bases). From germline, CDR1 is SGHAT and CDR2 FQNNGV. The CDR3 totals 12 residues. Trimming left V 5 bases short and J 6 bases short, with 10 bases between.

This clonotype has a handful of counts. The chain couples TRBV12-3 or TRBV12-4 to TRBJ2-5; tentatively, D is TRBD2 (5 bases). The CDR3 has 12 residues. The V and J ends lost 5 bases and 5 bases respectively, with 9 bases between them. CDR3 coding DNA: TGTGCCAGCAGTCGGGGAGCGGAGACCCAGTACTTC. This codes for CASSRGAETQYF.

The chain combines TRBV18 with TRBJ1-6, with TRBD1 as a possible D gene (5 bases). The V end lost 4 bases, the J end lost 14 bases, and 18 bases lay between the germline ends. There are 14 residues in the CDR3. CDR1 is KGHSH and CDR2 is LQKENI in the germline V gene. The CDR3 loop is CASSLGIRGSSLHF. Here the CDR3 DNA reads TGTGCCAGCTCACTCGGTATTCGGGGCTCATCCCTCCACTTT.

CDR3 nucleotides: TGTGCCACCAGTCGCCACGGTGAGAATGGGAATGGCTACACCTTC. Amino acids: CATSRHGENGNGYTF. The V and J genes are TRBV24-1 and TRBJ1-2; D gene uncertain. V was cut by 6 bases and J by 6 bases, with 19 bases left in between. Germline CDR1 is KGHDR and CDR2 is SFDVKD. The CDR3 has 15 amino acids.

This clonotype was found a few times. In nucleotides, the CDR3 is TGTGCCAGCAGCCGGTTTGGCTATGGCTACACCTTC. Protein sequence: CASSRFGYGYTF. This chain connects TRBV9 to TRBJ1-2; D gene uncertain. The V end lost 4 bases, the J end lost 4 bases, and 8 bases lay between the germline ends. This CDR3 has 12 residues. Per the germline V gene, CDR1 is SGDLS and CDR2 is YYNGEE.

This clonotype was detected a few times. The chain has TRBV7-9 and TRBJ2-5; tentatively, D is TRBD2 (7 bases). V lost 2 bases and J lost 5, with 12 bases in between. CDR1 and CDR2 (germline): SEHNR, FQNEAQ (reference sequence). There are 14 residues in the CDR3. DNA for the CDR3: TGTGCCAGCAGCTTAACAGGGAGGGTCGAGACCCAGTACTTC. Protein product: CASSLTGRVETQYF.

In this sample, this clonotype turned up many times. This chain uses TRBV6-5 with TRBJ1-2; D possibly corresponds to TRBD1 (5 bases). Germline assignment: CDR1 MNHEY and CDR2 SVGAGI. V shed 6 bases and J shed 8 bases, with 16 bases lying between them. This CDR3 contains 13 residues. CDR3 protein: CASSKTDRGGYTF. CDR3 coding DNA: TGTGCCAGCAGCAAGACAGATCGGGGCGGCTACACCTTC.

V is TRBV29-1 and J is TRBJ1-1, with D unresolved. Germline-derived CDR1 and CDR2 are SQVTM and ANQGSEA. The CDR3 is 11 amino acids. Trimming pared 6 bases from V and 0 bases from J, leaving 5 bases between. The CDR3 protein is CSVRMNTEAFF. The CDR3 DNA reads TGCAGCGTCCGGATGAACACTGAAGCTTTCTTT.

There are a few counts of this clonotype. The chain has TRBV24-1 and TRBJ2-5, with D perhaps TRBD2 (6 bases). The CDR3 covers 16 residues. The germline V and J ends were trimmed by 3 bases and 5 bases, with 18 bases remaining between them. CDR1 and CDR2 (germline): KGHDR, SFDVKD. The CDR3: CATSDPARGVSETQYF. The CDR3, as DNA: TGTGCCACCAGTGATCCGGCACGCGGGGTTTCGGAGACCCAGTACTTC.

This chain uses TRBV7-3 with TRBJ2-1, with D possibly being TRBD1 (5 bases). The germline gives CDR1 SGHTA, CDR2 FQGTGA. The CDR3 has 15 residues. With 3 bases removed from V and 0 bases from J, the gap between germline ends came to 9 bases. The CDR3 reads CASSFDSSSYNEQFF. The CDR3 region has the DNA TGTGCCAGCAGCTTCGACAGTAGCTCCTACAATGAGCAGTTCTTC. Full variable domain (remainder filled in from reference TRBV7-3 and TRBJ2-1): GAGVSQTPSNKVTEKGKYVELRCDPISGHTALYWYRQSLGQGPEFLIYFQGTGAADDSGLPNDRFFAVRPEGSVSTLKIQRTERGDSAVYLCASSFDSSSYNEQFFGPGTRLTVL.

This clonotype was detected a few times. The genes are TRBV24-1 and TRBJ1-2; D unclear. Trimming shortened V by 3 bases and J by 1 base, and 8 bases separated the two germline ends. The CDR3 is 14 amino acids. CDR1 and CDR2 (germline): KGHDR, SFDVKD. The CDR3 nucleotides are TGTGCCACCAGTGATGACACAATTAACTATGGCTACACCTTC. Encoded protein: CATSDDTINYGYTF.

The chain joins TRBV7-3 to TRBJ1-1; possible D gene TRBD1, 5 bases. V lost 5 bases, J lost 6 bases, and 16 bases lay in between. The V gene's germline CDR1 is SGHTA and CDR2 FQGTGA. The CDR3 contains 14 residues. CDR3 coding DNA: TGTGCCAGCAGCCTCTCCTCAGGGAGCTCTGAAGCTTTCTTT. Encoded protein: CASSLSSGSSEAFF.

This chain joins TRBV29-1 and TRBJ2-5; the match to TRBD1 covers 9 bases. After removal of 6 bases from V and 4 bases from J, the junction contained 9 bases not matched to a gene. CDR1 is SQVTM, CDR2 ANQGSEA, per germline. The CDR3 is made up of 14 amino acids. The CDR3 DNA sequence: TGCAGCGTCGCGGACAGGGGAAGGGGAGAGACCCAGTACTTC. It is translated as CSVADRGRGETQYF.

Concerning this clonotype: A clone one base away is much larger, so this may be a read error. The chain uses TRBV5-4 and TRBJ2-5; D may be TRBD1 or TRBD2 (6 bases each). Trimming pared 3 bases from V and 4 bases from J, leaving 10 bases between. Germline V gives CDR1 SGHNT, CDR2 YYREEE (reference sequence). CDR3 length: 13 residues. CDR3 in DNA: TGTGCCAGCAGCTCACCGGGGGCAGAGACCCAGTACTTC. It codes for CASSSPGAETQYF.